This T cell receptor (beta chain) was observed in a study of blood T cell repertoires in COVID-19. Across the study: In Cohort 3, a recovered donor had either two negative PCRs, clearance, or symptom resolution. Acute and convalescent COVID-19 specimens originated in the United States, Italy and Spain. Nucleic acid was either cDNA or gDNA, and it came from T cells, B-cell-depleted T cells, or PBMCs.

The CDR3 totals 19 residues. Trimming removed 5 bases from V and 0 bases from J; junction bases left unmatched: 18. CDR1 SGHVS and CDR2 FQNEAQ come from the germline V gene. In the original workflow: Amplifying reference gene primers gave estimates of nucleated cell counts. Method: immunoSEQ multiplex PCR; TCRdb's copy keeps in-frame clones and lacks some. The DNA was the basis for D and trimming; V, J and clone size are from that table. The sample yields some 200,000 clones, roughly nine tenths seen once. Source material: PBMCs or T cells enriched from blood (not recorded which). This sequence was found in a woman in her forties or fifties in a cohort exposed to, infected with or recovered from COVID-19 (not recorded which). The chain is built from TRBV7-8 and TRBJ1-1; 7 bases fit TRBD1. For the CDR3, the DNA is TGTGCCAGCAGCCACACTAGATCGGGACAGCGCTTGCTGAACACTGAAGCTTTCTTT. Translating it yields CASSHTRSGQRLLNTEAFF.